A selection of T cell receptor beta chains follows, all from one sample in a study of technical replicates of blood from several donors. The data were produced by immunoSEQ multiplex PCR, yet TCRdb's version contains in-frame clones alone and is incomplete. The table includes tens of thousands of clones, 95% to 98% detected once. Material for sequencing was T cells isolated from PBMCs. Receptors were obtained from a human donor in good health. The CDR3 runs from the conserved cysteine through the conserved F or W. Fields, in order: CDR3 length, J gene, V gene, D gene, clone size, CDR3 protein, CDR3 DNA. A D gene is named only where the DNA matches it firmly. A clone size is listed for some rows: how often the clone was seen (once, few, many), or a class if it is expanded.

15 TRBJ2-3 TRBV7-9 TRBD1 . CASSSGQGESDTQYF TGTGCCAGCAGCTCCGGACAGGGGGAGTCAGATACGCAGTATTTT
16 TRBJ2-7 TRBV2 . . CASSFPGRGRTYEQYF TGTGCCAGCAGTTTCCCCGGGCGGGGGCGGACCTACGAGCAGTACTTC
16 TRBJ1-1 TRBV7-9 TRBD1 . CASSDPWTGENTEAFF TGTGCCAGCAGCGACCCCTGGACAGGGGAGAACACTGAAGCTTTCTTT
18 TRBJ1-1 TRBV2 TRBD1 once CASRPAAGTGGLNTEAFF TGTGCCAGCAGACCCGCTGCCGGGACAGGGGGCTTGAACACTGAAGCTTTCTTT
18 TRBJ2-4 TRBV19 TRBD2 . CASSLSSGRGGWGNIQYF TGTGCCAGTAGTCTTAGCAGCGGGAGAGGGGGGTGGGGCAACATTCAGTACTTC
13 TRBJ2-7 TRBV6-5 TRBD1 . CASSLDRGNEQYF TGTGCCAGCAGTCTGGACAGGGGGAACGAGCAGTACTTC
14 TRBJ1-5 TRBV6-5 . . CASSLAASNQPQHF TGTGCCAGCAGTTTGGCGGCCTCCAATCAGCCCCAGCATTTT
20 TRBJ1-2 TRBV4-1 TRBD1 once CASSQVWPPGQGTSNYGYTF TGCGCCAGCAGCCAAGTCTGGCCTCCGGGACAGGGTACCTCTAACTATGGCTACACCTTC
13 TRBJ2-7 TRBV27 TRBD2 . CASAVAGGREQYF TGTGCCTCCGCCGTAGCGGGAGGTCGAGAGCAGTACTTC
17 TRBJ2-7 TRBV10-1 TRBD1 once CASSEFTSGTGADEQYF TGCGCCAGCAGTGAGTTCACCTCCGGGACAGGGGCTGACGAGCAGTACTTC
12 TRBJ1-1 TRBV9 . once CASSADSAEAFF TGTGCCAGCAGCGCTGACAGCGCTGAAGCTTTCTTT
15 TRBJ2-1 TRBV7-8 . . CASSLVGRINNEQFF TGTGCCAGCAGCTTAGTTGGCAGAATAAACAATGAGCAGTTCTTC
15 TRBJ2-1 TRBV11-2 TRBD2 . CASRPALAGVNEQFF TGTGCCAGCAGGCCCGCACTAGCGGGAGTCAATGAGCAGTTCTTC
14 TRBJ1-4 TRBV19 TRBD1 . CASRTGAANEKLFF TGTGCCAGCCGGACAGGGGCAGCTAATGAAAAACTGTTTTTT
18 TRBJ2-7 TRBV5-1 . . CASSFSPGVASISYEQYF TGCGCCAGCAGCTTTTCTCCGGGGGTTGCGTCTATCTCCTACGAGCAGTACTTC
12 TRBJ2-5 TRBV28 . . CASSYQKETQYF TGTGCCAGCAGCTACCAAAAAGAGACCCAGTACTTC
13 TRBJ1-5 TRBV27 . . CASSLTSFQPQHF TGTGCCAGCAGCTTAACAAGTTTTCAGCCCCAGCATTTT
12 TRBJ2-7 TRBV28 TRBD1 . CASSPTGAEQYF TGTGCCAGCAGCCCTACAGGGGCCGAGCAGTACTTC
12 TRBJ1-2 TRBV7-2 . . CAGGGVNYGYTF TGTGCGGGAGGGGGGGTTAACTATGGCTACACCTTC
12 TRBJ2-1 TRBV5-6 TRBD2 . CASSVNQREGFF TGTGCCAGCAGCGTTAACCAAAGGGAGGGGTTCTTC
15 TRBJ1-5 TRBV9 TRBD1 . CASSGGQGQNQPQHF TGTGCCAGCAGCGGGGGACAGGGGCAAAATCAGCCCCAGCATTTT
13 TRBJ2-1 TRBV6-5 TRBD2 . CASSSRTRNEQFF TGTGCCAGCAGCTCTCGGACTAGAAATGAGCAGTTCTTC
19 TRBJ2-2 TRBV9 TRBD2 . CASSVAGGLAGGMTGELFF TGTGCCAGCAGCGTAGCCGGAGGACTAGCGGGGGGGATGACCGGGGAGCTGTTTTTT
15 TRBJ2-4 TRBV5-1 TRBD1 once CASSPGDRGVHIQYF TGCGCCAGCAGCCCGGGGGACAGGGGGGTGCACATTCAGTACTTC
14 TRBJ1-5 TRBV7-9 . few CASSSGQLNQPQHF TGTGCCAGCAGCTCAGGACAGTTGAATCAGCCCCAGCATTTT
17 TRBJ1-4 TRBV4-2 . . CASSRASGAATNEKLFF TGTGCCAGCAGCCGGGCCTCTGGGGCAGCAACTAATGAAAAACTGTTTTTT
15 TRBJ1-2 TRBV27 . . CASSLSSGYNYGYTF TGTGCCAGCAGTTTATCGTCAGGGTATAACTATGGCTACACCTTC
15 TRBJ2-1 TRBV19 TRBD2 . CASTPLEGGSDEQFF TGTGCCAGTACGCCTTTGGAGGGAGGGAGCGATGAGCAGTTCTTC
15 TRBJ2-7 TRBV11-2 TRBD2 . CASSFTSGGIYEQYF TGTGCCAGCAGCTTCACTAGCGGGGGAATCTACGAGCAGTACTTC
15 TRBJ2-7 TRBV2 TRBD2 . CASSAGTSGLYEQYF TGTGCCAGCAGCGCCGGGACTAGCGGGCTGTACGAGCAGTACTTC
15 TRBJ2-2 TRBV5-4 TRBD2 . CASSLELAGTGELFF TGTGCCAGCAGCTTGGAACTAGCGGGGACCGGGGAGCTGTTTTTT
13 TRBJ2-1 TRBV4-1 . . CASSQIFVNEQFF TGCGCCAGCAGCCAAATCTTTGTCAATGAGCAGTTCTTC
10 TRBJ1-4 TRBV29-1 . . CSVRDEKLFF TGCAGCGTGAGGGATGAAAAACTGTTTTTT
12 TRBJ1-1 TRBV9 TRBD1 . CASSGRTGEAFF TGTGCCAGCAGCGGTCGGACAGGTGAAGCTTTCTTT
13 TRBJ2-5 TRBV7-9 TRBD2 . CASSPSGEETQYF TGTGCCAGCAGCCCTAGCGGGGAAGAGACCCAGTACTTC
15 TRBJ1-4 TRBV6-5 . . CASSRSGLRFEKLFF TGTGCCAGCAGTCGCTCAGGTCTACGATTCGAAAAACTGTTTTTT
14 TRBJ1-1 TRBV7-6 TRBD1 . CASSNGQGHTEAFF TGTGCCAGCAGCAATGGACAGGGGCACACTGAAGCTTTCTTT
13 TRBJ2-3 TRBV10-3 TRBD1 . CAIGGQGWDTQYF TGTGCCATCGGGGGACAGGGATGGGATACGCAGTATTTT
16 TRBJ1-5 TRBV30 TRBD1 once CASTGTGIRGGQPQHF TGTGCCTCCACCGGGACAGGGATAAGGGGGGGCCAGCCCCAGCATTTT
11 TRBJ1-1 TRBV6-5 . . CASSTNTEAFF TGTGCCAGCAGTACTAACACTGAAGCTTTCTTT
15 TRBJ2-1 TRBV25-1 TRBD2 . CASSEYSGSYNEQFF TGTGCCAGCAGTGAATATAGCGGGAGTTACAATGAGCAGTTCTTC
14 TRBJ1-1 TRBV7-6 TRBD1 . CASSQQGANTEAFF TGTGCCAGCAGCCAACAGGGGGCTAATACTGAAGCTTTCTTT
16 TRBJ2-3 TRBV10-2 TRBD2 . CASSSGRPINTDTQYF TGCGCCAGCAGTAGCGGGAGGCCAATTAACACAGATACGCAGTATTTT
12 TRBJ2-7 TRBV6-5 . . CASRDSTYEQYF TGTGCCAGCAGGGACAGCACCTACGAGCAGTACTTC
15 TRBJ2-3 TRBV2 TRBD1 . CASSETRQGLDTQYF TGTGCCAGCAGTGAAACAAGACAGGGTTTGGATACGCAGTATTTT
16 TRBJ2-2 TRBV7-6 . . CASSLVPGFSSGELFF TGTGCCAGCAGCTTAGTACCAGGGTTTTCTTCTGGGGAGCTGTTTTTT
14 TRBJ2-3 TRBV11-3 . . CASSLRGRTDTQYF TGTGCCAGCAGCTTACGGGGGAGGACAGATACGCAGTATTTT
13 TRBJ2-7 TRBV16 . . CASSQSARREQYF TGTGCCAGCAGCCAATCGGCCCGGCGGGAGCAGTACTTC
13 TRBJ1-1 TRBV6-1 . . CASSPYTNTEAFF TGTGCCAGCAGCCCGTACACCAACACTGAAGCTTTCTTT
14 TRBJ1-3 TRBV11-3 . . CASSLPRSGNTIYF TGTGCCAGCAGCCTTCCTCGCTCTGGAAACACCATATATTTT
17 TRBJ1-2 TRBV7-9 . . CASSHLPGEVLNYGYTF TGTGCCAGCAGCCATCTCCCCGGGGAGGTTCTTAACTATGGCTACACCTTC
16 TRBJ2-2 TRBV11-2 . . CASSPRPGYGTGELFF TGTGCCAGCAGCCCCCGGCCGGGGTATGGCACCGGGGAGCTGTTTTTT
16 TRBJ2-6 TRBV6-5 . once CASSWGGTSGANVLTF TGTGCCAGCAGTTGGGGAGGGACATCTGGGGCCAACGTCCTGACTTTC
16 TRBJ1-4 TRBV27 . . CASSWRSGGSNEKLFF TGTGCCAGCAGTTGGAGGTCCGGGGGTTCTAATGAAAAACTGTTTTTT
11 TRBJ1-1 TRBV29-1 . . CSLRVNTEAFF TGCAGCCTACGGGTCAACACTGAAGCTTTCTTT